This T cell receptor (beta chain) was profiled in a study of T cells in Graves' hyperthyroidism and ophthalmopathy. This clonotype was picked up many times. Its antigen is unknown. Points from the study as a whole: Appearing also in blood were most of the thyroid clonotypes expanded above 0.001. Researchers report that a 13 V-J model separated ophthalmopathy from stable hyperthyroidism.

Using RNA transcripts as the source, TCR beta CDR3 regions were amplified. TCR CDR3 regions were first amplified by RT-PCR with HTBI primers. TCRdb re-analysed the multiplex PCR reads in MiXCR, keeping a single row per CDR3 protein. Here the sample spans approximately 570,000 distinct CDR3 sequences, 15% to 20% being singletons. Sequencing was performed on blood. This sequence originates from a man aged 35 to 55 with Graves' ophthalmopathy.

The CDR3 DNA sequence: TGTGCCAGCAGCCAACAGGGACTCCACGAGCAGTACTTC. Its protein product is CASSQQGLHEQYF. V is TRBV3-1 and J is TRBJ2-7, with a weak D call TRBD2 (6 bases). CDR3 length equals 13 residues. CDR1 is LGHDT and CDR2 is YNNKEL in the germline V gene (reference sequence). Trimming took 2 bases from V and 5 from J, leaving 10 bases between them.